This TCR beta chain was sequenced in a study of graft-versus-host responses after intestinal transplantation. V lost 2 bases to trimming and J lost 7 bases; unmatched junction nucleotides: 7. Germline CDR1 is MDHEN and CDR2 is SYDVKM. The length of the CDR3 is 16 residues. Clones were sequenced by immunoSEQ multiplex PCR, and TCRdb holds only the in-frame ones, with some missing. Of some 130,000 clones listed, around 95% are singletons. As concerns this clone: Its antigen is not identified.

The sequencing here drew on unstimulated CD8+ T cells sorted from spleen or lymph node cells, taken before intestinal transplant. This sequence originates from a human donor who received an intestinal transplant. The V gene is TRBV28, the J gene TRBJ1-6; 8 nucleotides align to TRBD1. CDR3 coding DNA: TGTGCCAGCAGTTTAACCTGGGACAGGAGCAATTCACCCCTCCACTTT. Its translation is CASSLTWDRSNSPLHF.